This TCR beta chain was sequenced for a study of blood T cell repertoires in COVID-19. Overall study: Specimens from acute and convalescent COVID-19 originated in the United States, Italy and Spain. T cells, B-cell-depleted T cells, or PBMCs provided the cDNA or gDNA that served as material.

This clone was found once. Germline loops: CDR1 SGDLS, CDR2 YYNGEE. The V and J ends lost 4 bases and 7 bases respectively, with 18 bases between them. The CDR3 contains 15 residues. In the original workflow: Amplification of reference gene primers provided the estimated nucleated cell counts. Sequenced by immunoSEQ multiplex PCR; TCRdb stores in-frame clones only, minus some. V and J calls and clone size are those listed in that table; D and trimming were worked out from the DNA. The sample holds 60,000 to 90,000 clones, over 80% seen once. The V call is TRBV9, the J call TRBJ2-1, with D possibly being TRBD2 (7 bases). The sample was peripheral blood. This receptor was taken from a man between 60 and 75 years old with active or convalescent COVID-19. For the CDR3, the DNA is TGTGCCAGCAGCTCCCTAAGGGGGGGGCTAAATGAGCAGTTCTTC. Amino acids: CASSSLRGGLNEQFF.